This record covers a single T cell receptor beta chain. Its target is not known. This sample was included in a study of T cell responses to AZD1222 COVID-19 vaccine. The CDR3 has 15 residues. V was clipped by 0 bases and J by 2 bases; unmatched bases: 3. CDR1 and CDR2 from the germline V gene are LGHNA and YNFKEQ. Study-wide results and limits: Unmutated regions of variants are reportedly targeted by nearly half of spike-specific TCRs. Spike-specific TCR breadth and depth rose after two AZD1222 doses. It was only after the peak T cell response that any repertoires were sampled.

The assay was immunoSEQ multiplex PCR, and TCRdb's table has in-frame clones only and misses some. In the table there are 120,000 to 150,000 clones, under 95% of which are singletons. The sequenced sample was peripheral blood, obtained on day 0 of AZD1222 vaccination. This TCR was sampled from an adult in good health. V is TRBV4-2 and J is TRBJ1-2; 7 nucleotides match TRBD1. CDR3 sequence: CASSQDPGGNYGYTF. For the CDR3, the DNA is TGTGCCAGCAGCCAAGATCCAGGGGGAAACTATGGCTACACCTTC.